This T cell receptor (beta chain) is drawn from a study of blood T cell repertoires in COVID-19. Whole-study context: Collection of acute and convalescent COVID-19 samples took place in the United States, Italy and Spain. PBMCs, B-cell-depleted T cells, or T cells provided the cDNA or gDNA that made up the material.

Profiled with immunoSEQ multiplex PCR; TCRdb holds only in-frame clones, not every one. In the table there are some 97,000 clones, around 90% of which are singletons. This CDR3 spans 16 amino acids. Between the trimmed V and J ends, which lost 3 bases and 3 bases, there was a span of 17 bases. Germline CDR1 SGDLS, CDR2 YYNGEE. The rearrangement links TRBV9 to TRBJ2-3; no firm D call. The TCR was taken from a woman aged 55 to 70 with acute or convalescent COVID-19. Sequenced: peripheral blood. The CDR3 is CASSALGAKATDTQYF. Written as DNA, the CDR3 is TGTGCCAGCAGCGCCCTGGGCGCGAAGGCTACAGATACGCAGTATTTT.